The 23 T cell receptor beta chains below were found in one sample sequenced in a study of cytomegalovirus exposure and HLA in healthy donors. Researchers ran the PCR with 60 Vbeta and 13 Jbeta primers. Sequencing was performed with immunoSEQ multiplex PCR; in TCRdb, only in-frame clones are kept and a portion is missing. In the table there are about 100,000 clones, approximately 80% of which are singletons. Sequenced material: PBMCs. The receptors derive from a woman aged 55-69 years in good health and CMV-seronegative.

This chain joins TRBV27 and TRBJ2-7; 14 nucleotides match TRBD2. The CDR3 consists of 15 residues. Trimming cost V 6 bases and J 4 bases; bases outside gene matches: 5. Germline loops: CDR1 MNHEY, CDR2 SMNVEV (reference sequence). CDR3 sequence (DNA): TGTGCCAGCAGAGGAAGACTAGCGGGGGGGTACGAGCAGTACTTC. Protein: CASRGRLAGGYEQYF.

This clone occurred once. The chain is built from TRBV6-5 and TRBJ2-5; D is possibly TRBD1 (6 bases). The better agreement between TRBJ2-7 and the DNA end casts doubt on the J call. Germline CDR1 is MNHEY and CDR2 is SVGAGI. The CDR3 length is 15 residues. The CDR3, as DNA: TGTGCCAGCAGTTACTCACCAGGGGAATCCTACGAGCAGTACTTC. The encoded protein is CASSYSPGESYEQYF.

The chain employs TRBV30 and TRBJ2-3; no clear D. V was shortened by 0 bases and J by 11 bases, with 6 bases between the two germline ends. The CDR3 extends over 10 amino acids. The germline gives CDR1 GTSNPN, CDR2 SVGIG (reference sequence). The CDR3 loop is CAWSVKQQYF. CDR3 bases: TGTGCCTGGAGTGTAAAGCAGCAGTATTTT.

V and J are TRBV19 and TRBJ1-5; D is ambiguous. This CDR3 is 14 amino acids long. V lost 7 bases to trimming and J lost 6 bases, with 16 bases between them. Germline values: CDR1 LNHDA, CDR2 SQIVND (reference sequence). The CDR3 coding sequence is TGTGCCAGTATTGAGAGGGTCGGAGGTCAGCCCCAGCATTTT. The encoded protein is CASIERVGGQPQHF.

The V and J genes are TRBV7-8 and TRBJ2-3, with 9 nucleotides matching TRBD2. The germline V gene has CDR1 SGHVS and CDR2 FQNEAQ. V lost 2 bases, J lost 6 bases, and 3 bases stayed unmatched. The CDR3 sequence is 14 residues long. The CDR3 is CASSLLAGSDTQYF. The CDR3, as DNA: TGTGCCAGCAGCTTACTAGCGGGGTCCGATACGCAGTATTTT. The full variable domain, in which reference TRBV7-8 and TRBJ2-3 provide the parts outside the CDR3, is GAGVSQSPRYKVAKRGQDVALRCDPISGHVSLFWYQQALGQGPEFLTYFQNEAQLDKSGLPSDRFFAERPEGSVSTLKIQRTQQEDSAVYLCASSLLAGSDTQYFGPGTRLTVL.

The V gene is TRBV21-1, the J gene TRBJ1-1; TRBD1 is the table's D call, not checked against the DNA. TRBV21-1 is designated a pseudogene. There are 16 residues in the CDR3. CDR3 DNA: TGTGCCAGCAGCAGGCCAGACAGGGTGGTAATAACTGAAGCTTTCTTT. This encodes CASSRPDRVVITEAFF.

J is TRBJ2-7 and V is TRBV6-5, with 9 bases aligning to TRBD1. This CDR3 has 14 amino acids. Trimming cost V 5 bases and J 5 bases; bases outside gene matches: 7. CDR1 and CDR2 (germline): MNHEY, SVGAGI. The CDR3 DNA reads as TGTGCCAGCAGTCTCGGGACAGGGTGGGACGAGCAGTACTTC. This translates into CASSLGTGWDEQYF.

The rearrangement joins TRBV18 to TRBJ1-1, with 9 bases lining up with TRBD1. The V gene end was trimmed by 3 bases and the J gene end by 3 bases; junction bases not matched to a gene: 8. This CDR3 is built from 16 residues. Germline V gives CDR1 KGHSH, CDR2 LQKENI. The CDR3 bases are TGTGCCAGCTCACCTTTCGGACAGGGGCGGTACACTGAAGCTTTCTTT. Protein product: CASSPFGQGRYTEAFF.

This clone was seen just once. This chain joins TRBV5-6 and TRBJ2-3; D is uncertain. The germline CDR1 and CDR2 sequences are SGHDT and YYEEEE. This CDR3 has 12 amino acids. The V and J ends lost 0 bases and 10 bases respectively, with 9 bases between them. The CDR3 nucleotides read TGTGCCAGCAGCTTGGCTTCGGCGGCGCAGTATTTT. Translated: CASSLASAAQYF.

This clone was detected a few times. This chain joins TRBV4-3 and TRBJ2-1, with D perhaps matching TRBD2 (5 bases). The CDR3 consists of 15 residues. Trimming left V 0 bases short and J 6 bases short, with 12 bases between. CDR1 and CDR2 (germline): LGHNA, YSLEER. In DNA, the CDR3 is TGCGCCAGCAGCCAAGATTTCGCGGGCGGCAATGAGCAGTTCTTC. Translated: CASSQDFAGGNEQFF.

The chain has TRBV7-2 and TRBJ2-5; 12 bases are a match to TRBD2. Germline assignment: CDR1 SGHTA and CDR2 FQGNSA. Unmatched junction bases numbered 10, after V lost 4 bases and J lost 4 bases. The length of the CDR3 is 17 residues. The CDR3 here is CASSSSRLAGARETQYF. The CDR3 DNA sequence: TGTGCCAGCAGCTCCTCCCGACTAGCGGGGGCGCGAGAGACCCAGTACTTC.

The chain carries TRBV7-8 and TRBJ2-3; TRBD2 aligns across 7 bases. Germline lookup yields CDR1 SGHVS and CDR2 FQNEAQ. There are 15 residues in the CDR3. The V gene end was trimmed by 0 bases and the J gene end by 6 bases; junction bases not matched to a gene: 6. The chain's CDR3 is CASSLAGVGGDTQYF. In nucleotides, the CDR3 is TGTGCCAGCAGCTTAGCGGGAGTCGGGGGGGATACGCAGTATTTT.

The chain is built from TRBV5-4 and TRBJ2-3, with 12 bases fitting TRBD2. Trimming cost V 0 bases and J 6 bases; bases outside gene matches: 8. The CDR3 has 17 amino acids. Germline V lookup: CDR1 SGHNT, CDR2 YYREEE (reference sequence). The CDR3 DNA is TGTGCCAGCAGCTTGGGGTCTAGCGGGGGGGTTATGGATACGCAGTATTTT. This codes for CASSLGSSGGVMDTQYF.

The gene calls are TRBV4-3 and TRBJ2-7; a possible D gene is TRBD2 (5 bases). The CDR3 runs 15 residues. The V gene lost 5 bases and the J gene lost 0 bases, with 14 bases spanning the gap. Germline V gene sequence: CDR1 LGHNA, CDR2 YSLEER. In DNA form, the CDR3 reads TGCGCCAGCAGCTCGGAGGCCACCGTCTCCTACGAGCAGTACTTC. Its translation is CASSSEATVSYEQYF.

The rearrangement links TRBV5-6 to TRBJ1-4, with 10 bases that match TRBD1. J was trimmed by 8 bases and V by 3 bases; bases with no gene match: 1. CDR1 is SGHDT, CDR2 YYEEEE, per germline. The CDR3 extends over 13 amino acids. As DNA, the CDR3 is TGTGCCAGCAGCTGGACAGGGGGAGAAAAACTGTTTTTT. It translates to CASSWTGGEKLFF.

This clone was counted once. J is TRBJ1-1 and V is TRBV27; the D is unclear. CDR1 is MNHEY and CDR2 is SMNVEV in the germline V gene (reference sequence). This CDR3 has 13 amino acids. The V and J ends lost 3 bases and 1 base respectively, with 6 bases between them. CDR3 nucleotide sequence: TGTGCCAGCAGTTTTCGCGAGAACACTGAAGCTTTCTTT. Amino acids: CASSFRENTEAFF.

DNA for the CDR3: TGTGCCTGGAGTGAATTAACGGGGAAACCTGGGGCCAACGTCCTGACTTTC. It specifies CAWSELTGKPGANVLTF. The chain combines TRBV30 with TRBJ2-6; perhaps TRBD2 as D (5 bases). Trimming shortened V by 1 base and J by 2 bases, and 15 bases separated the two germline ends. The germline V gene encodes CDR1 GTSNPN and CDR2 SVGIG (reference sequence). The CDR3 extends over 17 amino acids.

V is TRBV5-6 and J is TRBJ1-2, with 7 bases matching TRBD1. The CDR3 has 13 amino acids. CDR1 is SGHDT and CDR2 is YYEEEE in the germline V gene. With V trimmed by 7 bases and J by 2 bases, 5 bases remained unmatched. CDR3 sequence: CASDLGGNYGYTF. The CDR3 nucleotides are TGTGCCAGCGACTTAGGGGGCAACTATGGCTACACCTTC.

J is TRBJ2-7 and V is TRBV15; 7 nucleotides align to TRBD1. The CDR3 extends over 15 amino acids. Germline V lookup: CDR1 LNHNV, CDR2 YYDKDF (reference sequence). V trimming: 3 bases; J trimming: 6 bases; junction bases outside the gene matches: 11. As DNA, the CDR3 is TGTGCCACCAGCAGCTTCCGGCGGGCAGGGGGCGAGCAGTACTTC. Its protein product is CATSSFRRAGGEQYF.

The chain uses TRBV10-3 and TRBJ2-6; a possible D gene is TRBD2 (5 bases). CDR1 ENHRY and CDR2 SYGVKD come from the germline V gene. CDR3 size: 17 residues. Trimming left V 4 bases short and J 0 bases short, with 13 bases between. CDR3 bases: TGTGCCATCAGTGCGGGGTTCGCCCACTCTGGGGCCAACGTCCTGACTTTC. This encodes CAISAGFAHSGANVLTF.

This rearrangement joins TRBV6-1 to TRBJ2-6, with D uncertain. CDR3 size: 18 residues. CDR1 and CDR2 (germline): MNHNS, SASEGT. The V gene lost 1 base and the J gene lost 0 bases, with 13 bases spanning the gap. This CDR3 reads CASSEVDGVLSGANVLTF. The CDR3 region has the DNA TGTGCCAGCAGTGAAGTTGACGGAGTCCTCTCTGGGGCCAACGTCCTGACTTTC.

In DNA, the CDR3 is TGCGCCAGCAGCGCCGGGACACAGAGCGAGCAGTACTTC. It codes for CASSAGTQSEQYF. The V call is TRBV4-1, the J call TRBJ2-7, with D perhaps TRBD1 (6 bases). V was trimmed by 5 bases and J by 6 bases, leaving 14 bases between them. This CDR3 has 13 amino acids. CDR1 and CDR2 from the germline V gene are MGHRA and YSYEKL.

J is TRBJ2-3 and V is TRBV10-1; perhaps TRBD1 as D (7 bases). The germline CDR1 and CDR2 sequences are WNHNN and SYGVQD (reference sequence). The CDR3 consists of 13 residues. CDR3 sequence (DNA): TGCGTCTGCGGGACAGCCTGCACAGATACGCAGTATTTT. Translating gives CVCGTACTDTQYF.